This TCR beta chain was sequenced during a study of T-cell memory formation after mild COVID-19. Looking at the study overall: Among the donors, TCR clusters were largely specific to each donor.

In its sample, this clonotype was seen a few times. Its specificity is not known. Regarding the study as a whole: Researchers report contracting CD4+ clones mostly in CM and EM, with CD8+ clones in EMRA.

TCRdb reprocessed the 5' RACE reads via MiXCR and lists one record per CDR3 protein. The data show under 250,000 distinct CDR3 sequences, 15% seen once. The receptor comes from an adult woman who had mild COVID-19 (a few samples of this study predate the infection). Cell type and time point are not known. The sequencing input was PBMCs or a T cell subset sorted from them (not recorded which).

CDR3 nucleotide sequence: TGTGCCAGCAGCGTACACAGGGAAGAGACCCAGTACTTC. Translated: CASSVHREETQYF. The chain recombines TRBV7-2 with TRBJ2-5; perhaps TRBD1 as D (6 bases). In germline, CDR1 is SGHTA, CDR2 FQGNSA. The CDR3 totals 13 residues. Trimming removed 5 bases from V and 3 bases from J, with 10 bases in between.